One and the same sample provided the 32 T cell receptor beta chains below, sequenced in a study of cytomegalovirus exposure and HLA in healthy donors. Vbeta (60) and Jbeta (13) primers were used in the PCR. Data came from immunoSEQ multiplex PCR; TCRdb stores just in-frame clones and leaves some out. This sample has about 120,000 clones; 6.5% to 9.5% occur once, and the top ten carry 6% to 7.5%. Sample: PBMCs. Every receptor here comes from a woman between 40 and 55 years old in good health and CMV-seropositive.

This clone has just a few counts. For the CDR3, the DNA is TGTGCCAGCAGCTTAGGCCCCAGGTTTGCTGAAAAACTGTTTTTT. This sequence encodes CASSLGPRFAEKLFF. The chain has TRBV7-2 and TRBJ1-4; D uncertain. This CDR3 comprises 15 residues. Trimming pared 1 base from V and 7 bases from J, leaving 13 bases between. Germline V CDR1 and CDR2: SGHTA, FQGNSA.

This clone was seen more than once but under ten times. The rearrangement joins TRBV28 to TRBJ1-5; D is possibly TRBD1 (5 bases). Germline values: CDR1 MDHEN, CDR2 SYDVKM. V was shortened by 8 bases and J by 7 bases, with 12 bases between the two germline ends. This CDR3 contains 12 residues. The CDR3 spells CASLRGGQPQHF. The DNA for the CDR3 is TGTGCCAGCCTCCGGGGGGGACAGCCCCAGCATTTT.

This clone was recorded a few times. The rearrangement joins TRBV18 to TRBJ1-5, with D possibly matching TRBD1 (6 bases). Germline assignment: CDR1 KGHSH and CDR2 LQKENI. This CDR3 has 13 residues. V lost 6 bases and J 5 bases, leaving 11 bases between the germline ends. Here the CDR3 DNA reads TGTGCCAGCTCTCCGGACAGTTATCAGCCCCAGCATTTT. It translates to CASSPDSYQPQHF.

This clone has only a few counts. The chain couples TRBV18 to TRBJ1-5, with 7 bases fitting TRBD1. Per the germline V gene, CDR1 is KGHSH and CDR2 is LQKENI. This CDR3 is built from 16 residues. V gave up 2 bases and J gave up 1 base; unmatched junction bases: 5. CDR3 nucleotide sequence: TGTGCCAGCTCACCAGGGGCAGGGGGAAGCAATCAGCCCCAGCATTTT. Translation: CASSPGAGGSNQPQHF.

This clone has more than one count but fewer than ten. CDR3 sequence: CASSTPVGQGMAGELFF. CDR3 DNA: TGTGCCAGCAGCACCCCCGTGGGACAGGGGATGGCGGGGGAGCTGTTTTTT. This rearrangement joins TRBV7-2 to TRBJ2-2; 10 bases line up with TRBD1. The V segment lost 5 bases and the J segment 8 bases; nucleotides outside the gene matches: 14. Germline V gene lookup returns CDR1 SGHTA and CDR2 FQGNSA. The CDR3 sequence is 17 residues long.

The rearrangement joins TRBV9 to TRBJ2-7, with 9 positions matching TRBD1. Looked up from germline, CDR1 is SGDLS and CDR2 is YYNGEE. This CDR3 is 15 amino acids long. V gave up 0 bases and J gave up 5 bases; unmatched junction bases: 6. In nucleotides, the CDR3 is TGTGCCAGCAGCGTAGGGGTTACAGGGGGCCACGAGCAGTACTTC. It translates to CASSVGVTGGHEQYF.

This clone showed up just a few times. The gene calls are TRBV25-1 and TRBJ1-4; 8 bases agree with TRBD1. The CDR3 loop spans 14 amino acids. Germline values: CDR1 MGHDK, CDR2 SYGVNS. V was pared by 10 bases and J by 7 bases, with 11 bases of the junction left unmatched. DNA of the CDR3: TGTGCCACCGGACACCCAGGGGGCGCTGAAAAACTGTTTTTT. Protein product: CATGHPGGAEKLFF.

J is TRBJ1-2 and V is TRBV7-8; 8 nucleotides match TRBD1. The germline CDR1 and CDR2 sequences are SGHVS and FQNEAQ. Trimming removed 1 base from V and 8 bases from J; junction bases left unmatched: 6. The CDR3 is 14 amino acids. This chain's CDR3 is CASSLGWGDRGYTF. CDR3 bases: TGTGCCAGCAGCTTAGGGTGGGGGGACAGGGGCTACACCTTC.

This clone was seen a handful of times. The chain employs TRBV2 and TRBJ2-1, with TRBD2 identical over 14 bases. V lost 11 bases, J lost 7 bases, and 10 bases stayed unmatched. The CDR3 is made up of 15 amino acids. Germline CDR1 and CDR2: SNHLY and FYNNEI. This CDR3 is CAESLGLAGANEQFF. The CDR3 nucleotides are TGTGCCGAAAGCCTGGGACTAGCGGGGGCAAATGAGCAGTTCTTC. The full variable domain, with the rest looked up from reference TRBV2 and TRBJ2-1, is EPEVTQTPSHQVTQMGQEVILRCVPISNHLYFYWYRQILGQKVEFLVSFYNNEISEKSEIFDDQFSVERPDGSNFTLKIRSTKLEDSAMYFCAESLGLAGANEQFFGPGTRLTVL.

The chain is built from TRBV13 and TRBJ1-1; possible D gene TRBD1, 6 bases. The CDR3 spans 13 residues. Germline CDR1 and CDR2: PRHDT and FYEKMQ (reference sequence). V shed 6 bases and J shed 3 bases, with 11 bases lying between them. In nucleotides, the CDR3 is TGTGCCAGCAGTCACAGGGTCGACACTGAAGCTTTCTTT. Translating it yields CASSHRVDTEAFF.

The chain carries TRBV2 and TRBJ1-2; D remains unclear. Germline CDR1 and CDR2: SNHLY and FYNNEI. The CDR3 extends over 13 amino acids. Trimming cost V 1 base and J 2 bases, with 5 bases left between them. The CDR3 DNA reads TGTGCCAGCAGTGAAGGCAGAAACTATGGCTACACCTTC. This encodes CASSEGRNYGYTF.

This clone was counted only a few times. CDR3 DNA: TGCGCCAGCAGCGACAGCGGGGGAAACACCATATATTTT. Amino acids: CASSDSGGNTIYF. J is TRBJ1-3 and V is TRBV10-1, with a weak D call TRBD1 (5 bases). Germline V gives CDR1 WNHNN, CDR2 SYGVQD (reference sequence). This CDR3 has 13 amino acids. Trimming pared 6 bases from V and 4 bases from J, leaving 10 bases between.

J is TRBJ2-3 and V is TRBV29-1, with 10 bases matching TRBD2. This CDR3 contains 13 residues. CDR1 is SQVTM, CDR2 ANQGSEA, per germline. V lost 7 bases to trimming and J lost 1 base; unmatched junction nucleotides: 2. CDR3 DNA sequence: TGCAGCGCCCTAGCGGGGGGCACAGATACGCAGTATTTT. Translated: CSALAGGTDTQYF.

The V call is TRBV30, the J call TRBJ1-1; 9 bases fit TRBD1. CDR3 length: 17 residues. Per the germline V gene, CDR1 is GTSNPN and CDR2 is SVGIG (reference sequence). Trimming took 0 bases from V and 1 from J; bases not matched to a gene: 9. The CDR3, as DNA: TGTGCCTGGAGTGTAGTCATACCGGGACAGGGGAACACTGAAGCTTTCTTT. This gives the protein CAWSVVIPGQGNTEAFF. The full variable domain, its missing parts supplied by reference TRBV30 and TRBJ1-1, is SQTIHQWPATLVQPVGSPLSLECTVEGTSNPNLYWYRQAAGRGLQLLFYSVGIGQISSEVPQNLSASRPQDRQFILSSKKLLLSDSGFYLCAWSVVIPGQGNTEAFFGQGTRLTVV.

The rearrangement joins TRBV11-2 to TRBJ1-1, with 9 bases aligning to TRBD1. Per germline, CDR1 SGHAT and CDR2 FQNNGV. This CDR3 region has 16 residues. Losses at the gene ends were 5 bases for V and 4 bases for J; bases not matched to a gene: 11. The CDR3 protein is CASSPVPGQGVTEAFF. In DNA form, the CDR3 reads TGTGCCAGCAGCCCAGTCCCGGGACAGGGTGTCACTGAAGCTTTCTTT.

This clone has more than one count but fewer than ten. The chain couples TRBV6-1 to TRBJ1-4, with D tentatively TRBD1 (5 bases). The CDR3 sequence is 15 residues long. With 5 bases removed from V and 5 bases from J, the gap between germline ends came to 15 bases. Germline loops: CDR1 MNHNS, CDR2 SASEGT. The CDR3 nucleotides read TGTGCCAGCAGTCACCGACAGAAGCCGAATGAAAAACTGTTTTTT. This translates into CASSHRQKPNEKLFF.

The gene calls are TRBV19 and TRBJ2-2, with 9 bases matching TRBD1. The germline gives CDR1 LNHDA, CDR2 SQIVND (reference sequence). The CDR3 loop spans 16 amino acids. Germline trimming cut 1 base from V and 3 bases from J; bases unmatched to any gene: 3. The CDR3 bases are TGTGCCAGTAGTATAGGAACAGGGGGCTACACCGGGGAGCTGTTTTTT. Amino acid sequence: CASSIGTGGYTGELFF.

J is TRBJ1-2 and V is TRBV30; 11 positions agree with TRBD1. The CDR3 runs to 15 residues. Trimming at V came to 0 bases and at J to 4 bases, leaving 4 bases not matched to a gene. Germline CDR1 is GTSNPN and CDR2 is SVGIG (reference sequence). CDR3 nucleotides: TGTGCCTGGAGTGTACTGGGACAGGGGGTCTATGGCTACACCTTC. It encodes CAWSVLGQGVYGYTF.

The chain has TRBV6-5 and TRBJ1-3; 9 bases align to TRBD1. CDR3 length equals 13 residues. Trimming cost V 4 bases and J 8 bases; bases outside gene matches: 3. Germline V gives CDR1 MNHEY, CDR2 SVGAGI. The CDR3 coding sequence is TGTGCCAGCAGTTTACAGGGGGCAGACACCATATATTTT. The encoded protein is CASSLQGADTIYF.

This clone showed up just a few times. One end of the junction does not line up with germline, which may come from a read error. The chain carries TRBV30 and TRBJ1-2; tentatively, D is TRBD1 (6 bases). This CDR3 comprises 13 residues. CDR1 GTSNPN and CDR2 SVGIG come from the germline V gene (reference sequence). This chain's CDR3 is CAWSVWGYREFNF. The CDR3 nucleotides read TGTGCCTGGAGTGTGTGGGGGTACAGGGAGTTCAACTTC.

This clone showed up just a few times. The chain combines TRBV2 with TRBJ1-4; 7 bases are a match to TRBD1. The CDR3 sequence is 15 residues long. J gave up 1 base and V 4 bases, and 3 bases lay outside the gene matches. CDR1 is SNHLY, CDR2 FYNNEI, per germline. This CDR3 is CASSARQGTNEKLFF. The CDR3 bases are TGTGCCAGCAGTGCTCGACAGGGAACTAATGAAAAACTGTTTTTT.

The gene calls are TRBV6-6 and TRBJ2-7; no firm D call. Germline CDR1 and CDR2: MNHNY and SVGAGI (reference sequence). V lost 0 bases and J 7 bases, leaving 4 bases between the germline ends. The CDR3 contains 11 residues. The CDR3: CASSYSREQYF. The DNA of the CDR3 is TGTGCCAGCAGTTACTCGAGGGAGCAGTACTTC.

The CDR3 DNA reads TGTGCCAGCAGCCCCCATCTAGCGGGGGGGCAAGAGACCCAGTACTTC. It encodes CASSPHLAGGQETQYF. The chain uses TRBV7-9 and TRBJ2-5, with 12 bases lining up with TRBD2. The CDR3 has 16 residues. Unmatched junction bases numbered 6, after V lost 5 bases and J lost 2 bases. CDR1 SEHNR and CDR2 FQNEAQ come from the germline V gene (reference sequence).

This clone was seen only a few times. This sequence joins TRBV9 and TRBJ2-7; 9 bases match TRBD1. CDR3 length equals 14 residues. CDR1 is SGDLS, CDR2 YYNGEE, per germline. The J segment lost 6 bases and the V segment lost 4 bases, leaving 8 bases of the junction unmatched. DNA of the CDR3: TGTGCCAGCAGCTCCAGGGACAGGGATTCCGAGCAGTACTTC. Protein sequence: CASSSRDRDSEQYF.

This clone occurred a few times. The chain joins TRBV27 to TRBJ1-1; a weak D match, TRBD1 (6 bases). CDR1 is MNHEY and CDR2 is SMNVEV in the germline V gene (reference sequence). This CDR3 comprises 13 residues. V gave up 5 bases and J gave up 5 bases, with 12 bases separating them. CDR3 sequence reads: CASSKTGGTEAFF. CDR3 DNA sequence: TGTGCCAGCAGTAAGACAGGTGGGACTGAAGCTTTCTTT.

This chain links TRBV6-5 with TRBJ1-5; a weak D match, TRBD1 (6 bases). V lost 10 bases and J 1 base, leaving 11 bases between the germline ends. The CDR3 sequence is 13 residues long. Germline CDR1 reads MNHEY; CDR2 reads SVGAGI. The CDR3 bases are TGTGCCATCCAACAGGGAAGCAATCAGCCCCAGCATTTT. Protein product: CAIQQGSNQPQHF.

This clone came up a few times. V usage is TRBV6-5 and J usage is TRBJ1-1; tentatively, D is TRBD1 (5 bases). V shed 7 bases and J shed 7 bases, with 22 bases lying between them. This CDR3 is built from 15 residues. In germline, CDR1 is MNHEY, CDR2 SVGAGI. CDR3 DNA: TGTGCCAGCACGGCCCTTACAGGAGTGGTAGGTGAAGCTTTCTTT. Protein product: CASTALTGVVGEAFF.

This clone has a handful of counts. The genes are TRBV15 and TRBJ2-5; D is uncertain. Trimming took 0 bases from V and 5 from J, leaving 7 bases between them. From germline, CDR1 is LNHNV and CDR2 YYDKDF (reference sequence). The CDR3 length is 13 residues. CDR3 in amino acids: CATSRDLRETQYF. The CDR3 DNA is TGTGCCACCAGCAGAGACCTCAGGGAGACCCAGTACTTC. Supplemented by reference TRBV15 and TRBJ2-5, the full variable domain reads DAMVIQNPRYQVTQFGKPVTLSCSQTLNHNVMYWYQQKSSQAPKLLFHYYDKDFNNEADTPDNFQSRRPNTSFCFLDIRSPGLGDTAMYLCATSRDLRETQYFGPGTRLLVL.

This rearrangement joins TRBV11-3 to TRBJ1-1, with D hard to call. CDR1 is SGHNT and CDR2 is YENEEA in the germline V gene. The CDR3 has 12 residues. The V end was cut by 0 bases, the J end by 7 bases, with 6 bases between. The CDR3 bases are TGTGCCAGCAGCTTAGACTCGGGTGAAGCTTTCTTT. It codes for CASSLDSGEAFF.

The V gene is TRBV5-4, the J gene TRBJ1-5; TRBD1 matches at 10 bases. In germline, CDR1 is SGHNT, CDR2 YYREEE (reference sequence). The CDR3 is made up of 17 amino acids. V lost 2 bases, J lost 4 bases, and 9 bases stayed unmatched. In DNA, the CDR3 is TGTGCCAGCAGCTTCAGCCGGGGGACAGGGGATAATCAGCCCCAGCATTTT. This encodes CASSFSRGTGDNQPQHF.

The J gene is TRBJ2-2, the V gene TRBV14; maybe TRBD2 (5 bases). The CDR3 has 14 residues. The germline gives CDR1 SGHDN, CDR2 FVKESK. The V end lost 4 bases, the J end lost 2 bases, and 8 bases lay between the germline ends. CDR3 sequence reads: CASSRTHNTGELFF. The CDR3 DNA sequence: TGTGCCAGCAGCCGGACTCATAACACCGGGGAGCTGTTTTTT.

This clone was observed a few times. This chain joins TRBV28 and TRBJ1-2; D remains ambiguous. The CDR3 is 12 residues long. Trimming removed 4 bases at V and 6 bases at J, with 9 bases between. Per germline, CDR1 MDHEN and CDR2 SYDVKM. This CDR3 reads CASSSYSNGYTF. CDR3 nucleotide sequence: TGTGCCAGCAGTTCCTACAGTAATGGCTACACCTTC.